These T cell receptor beta chains were read from a single sample in a study of T cells in Graves' hyperthyroidism and ophthalmopathy. TCRdb analysed the multiplex PCR reads with MiXCR anew, one entry per CDR3 protein. In the table there are fewer than 650,000 distinct CDR3 sequences, over 45% of which are singletons. Material for sequencing was peripheral blood or thyroid tissue (not recorded which). Source of these receptors: an adult woman with Graves' disease, either hyperthyroidism or ophthalmopathy (not recorded which). Each CDR3 is given without its conserved first and last residue.

J gene,V gene,CDR3 protein
TRBJ1-3,TRBV4-2,ASSQRQGKTGLGNTIY
TRBJ2-7,TRBV9,ASSPKTGAKYEQY
TRBJ1-5,TRBV9,ASNPAGGPNQPQH
TRBJ1-2,TRBV5-6,ASSLEGNPSYGYT
TRBJ1-5,TRBV19,ASSSRTGFNQPQH
TRBJ2-5,TRBV7-3,ASSGGARGETQY
TRBJ1-1,TRBV7-9,ASSAAHQGGTEAF
TRBJ2-7,TRBV29-1,SVEEEEHYEQY
TRBJ1-6,TRBV2,ASSLRDMYVGGGNSPLH
TRBJ1-5,TRBV12-3/TRBV12-4,ASVPGGGRETQH
TRBJ2-7,TRBV6-5,ASSYGRNEQY
TRBJ1-1,TRBV7-9,ASSPEVGSTEAF
TRBJ2-5,TRBV20-1,SATIPAGVQETQY
TRBJ1-1,TRBV10-3,AISDPTGLSTEAF
TRBJ2-7,TRBV29-1,SVEVAGGSYEQY
TRBJ2-7,TRBV2,ASSVGGAREAYEQY
TRBJ1-1,TRBV10-2,ASSESIPNTEAF
TRBJ2-6,TRBV7-3,ASSFTTGANVLT
TRBJ1-1,TRBV19,ASSGGRGPTEAF
TRBJ2-5,TRBV10-3,AISEAPQETQH
TRBJ2-5,TRBV10-3,AISESPRGQETQY
TRBJ1-1,TRBV19,ASSKSLSQGRRSGAF
TRBJ1-1,TRBV3-1,ASSPYTGSTEAF
TRBJ1-3,TRBV13,VSSLVRENTIY
TRBJ1-2,TRBV2,ASRDSPGYGYT
TRBJ1-2,TRBV20-1,SATGTVYGYT
TRBJ1-1,TRBV7-2,ASSGPGQGWIR
TRBJ2-5,TRBV6-1,ASTTQETRFGETQY
TRBJ1-5,TRBV12-3/TRBV12-4,ASSLSGTGNQPQH
TRBJ1-1,TRBV7-2,ASSLRSVNTEAF
TRBJ2-7,TRBV29-1,SPGLEAYEQY
TRBJ2-7,TRBV2,ATGHTRGQNEQY
TRBJ2-5,TRBV25-1,ASSEWRGQGGTQY
TRBJ2-5,TRBV7-2,AISSGSPETQY
TRBJ1-1,TRBV29-1,SGIAGTMNTEAF
TRBJ1-3,TRBV10-3,AIMEANSGNTIY
TRBJ1-6,TRBV20-1,SAVDSSPLH
TRBJ1-4,TRBV11-2,ASSATGTFKSTNEKLF
TRBJ2-7,TRBV7-2,ASNPGLAGAEQY
TRBJ1-4,TRBV10-2,AIPLTGSSNEKLF
TRBJ1-6,TRBV28,ASSLGDRDSPLH
TRBJ2-7,TRBV7-9,ASSFRGRDEEQY
TRBJ1-1,TRBV10-3,VHEGADTEAF
TRBJ2-7,TRBV7-3,ASSPRVRASSYYEQY
TRBJ1-1,TRBV15,ATSRDPGAAEAF
TRBJ1-6,TRBV4-1,ASSQGDLVYSPLH
TRBJ2-5,TRBV29-1,SVVLTGGDQPQY
TRBJ1-5,TRBV3-1,ASSHGGKNQPQH
TRBJ2-7,TRBV28,ASSLTGYLREQY
TRBJ2-3,TRBV27,ASSSVRQASDTQY
TRBJ2-7,TRBV10-3,AISDPEEQY
TRBJ1-1,TRBV7-2,ASSLDMNTEAF
TRBJ2-5,TRBV7-8,ASSLVTQGGREETQY
TRBJ1-5,TRBV29-1,SVGGNNQPQH
TRBJ2-5,TRBV11-2,ASSRSAGQGSETQY
TRBJ2-7,TRBV29-1,SVEGGTGGEQY
TRBJ1-5,TRBV2,ASRETGASNQH